The 17 T cell receptor beta chains in this list originate from one sample, sequenced in a study of blood T cell repertoires in COVID-19. Repertoires were generated with immunoSEQ multiplex PCR, while TCRdb's copy carries only in-frame clones and drops some. This table holds over 300,000 clones, around 87% found once. The material sequenced was PBMCs or T cells enriched from blood (not recorded which). These receptors were collected from a woman in her 30s with acute COVID-19.

The chain links TRBV20-1 to TRBJ2-5, with TRBD2 matching over 9 bases. V shed 5 bases and J 5 bases; nucleotides not matched to a gene: 0. CDR3 length equals 11 residues. The germline gives CDR1 DFQATT, CDR2 SNEGSKA (reference sequence). The CDR3 DNA reads TGCAGTGCTCTAGCGGGGGAGACCCAGTACTTC. It is translated as CSALAGETQYF.

This sequence joins TRBV19 and TRBJ1-5; 8 nucleotides line up with TRBD1. Germline CDR1 reads LNHDA; CDR2 reads SQIVND (reference sequence). The CDR3 is 16 amino acids. Trimming took 3 bases from V and 6 from J; bases not matched to a gene: 10. The DNA for the CDR3 is TGTGCCAGTAGTATGGGAACAGGGGGGGGCGGTCAGCCCCAGCATTTT. It translates to CASSMGTGGGGQPQHF.

V is TRBV11-2 and J is TRBJ2-7; perhaps TRBD1 as D (6 bases). The ends were cut back, 5 bases at V and 4 bases at J, with 15 bases in the middle. The CDR3 runs to 14 residues. Germline V CDR1 and CDR2: SGHAT, FQNNGV. This chain's CDR3 is CASSPPGTRYEQYF. The CDR3 region has the DNA TGTGCCAGCAGCCCCCCCGGGACACGATACGAGCAGTACTTC.

This clone appeared once. The chain joins TRBV7-2 to TRBJ1-1, with 7 bases aligning to TRBD1. The CDR3 totals 16 residues. V shed 5 bases, J shed 6 bases, and the junction held 15 bases outside the gene matches. Germline lookup yields CDR1 SGHTA and CDR2 FQGNSA. As DNA, the CDR3 is TGTGCCAGCAGCGGCCGTGTGGTCAGGGGGGAGGCTGAAGCTTTCTTT. Translating gives CASSGRVVRGEAEAFF.

The chain has TRBV5-1 and TRBJ2-3; unclear D gene. The CDR3 sequence is 11 residues long. CDR1 is SGHRS and CDR2 is YFSETQ in the germline V gene. Trimming removed 2 bases at V and 7 bases at J, with 5 bases between. The CDR3 loop is CASSFANTQYF. CDR3 nucleotides: TGCGCCAGCAGCTTCGCGAATACGCAGTATTTT.

V usage is TRBV4-1 and J usage is TRBJ2-2, with 7 nucleotides matching TRBD1. The CDR3 covers 17 residues. Germline CDR1 MGHRA, CDR2 YSYEKL. Losses at the gene ends were 1 base for V and 5 bases for J; bases not matched to a gene: 10. The CDR3 nucleotides read TGCGCCAGCAGCCAAGGCCGGAACAGGGGCTTAACCGGGGAGCTGTTTTTT. Translation: CASSQGRNRGLTGELFF.

In regard to this clone: At one boundary the junction diverges from the germline segment, which might be a read error. This rearrangement joins TRBV7-3 to TRBJ1-3; D possibly corresponds to TRBD1 (5 bases). The CDR3 is 18 amino acids. The germline V gene has CDR1 SGHTA and CDR2 FQGTGA. The CDR3 DNA sequence: TGTGCCAGCAGCCTAACCCCCCCGCAGGGCCCCTCTGGAAACACCATATATTTT. It specifies CASSLTPPQGPSGNTIYF.

The genes are TRBV2 and TRBJ1-5; TRBD1 is a possible D gene (5 bases). The CDR3 consists of 15 residues. The V gene's germline CDR1 is SNHLY and CDR2 FYNNEI. Trimming shortened V by 7 bases and J by 3 bases, and 16 bases separated the two germline ends. CDR3 sequence: CASTRQQAVNQPQHF. For the CDR3, the DNA is TGTGCCAGCACCCGACAACAGGCAGTCAATCAGCCCCAGCATTTT.

This clone was observed a single time. The CDR3 reads CAWTPQGSEQYF. Here the CDR3 DNA reads TGTGCCTGGACTCCCCAGGGTTCCGAGCAGTACTTC. The rearrangement uses TRBV30 and TRBJ2-7; TRBD1 is a possible D gene (5 bases). The CDR3 sequence is 12 residues long. Trimming took off 4 bases at V and 6 bases at J, with 13 bases between the two ends. In germline, CDR1 is GTSNPN, CDR2 SVGIG (reference sequence).

This chain links TRBV4-3 with TRBJ1-4; tentatively, D is TRBD1 (5 bases). CDR3 length equals 16 residues. V lost 5 bases and J 7 bases, leaving 20 bases between the germline ends. Germline values: CDR1 LGHNA, CDR2 YSLEER. CDR3 nucleotides: TGCGCCAGCAGCGCTATTCCGGGACTTTCGGGTGAAAAACTGTTTTTT. Its translation: CASSAIPGLSGEKLFF.

V is TRBV18 and J is TRBJ2-7, with 10 bases fitting TRBD1. Germline CDR1 KGHSH, CDR2 LQKENI. CDR3 length: 15 amino acids. The trim removed 2 bases at V and 5 bases at J, leaving 6 bases unmatched. CDR3 coding DNA: TGTGCCAGCTCACCAGGGACAGGGGTCACCAACGAGCAGTACTTC. Translating gives CASSPGTGVTNEQYF.

The chain has TRBV2 and TRBJ1-1; 8 bases line up with TRBD1. V dropped 8 bases and J dropped 6; count of bases not matched to a gene: 14. This CDR3 is built from 15 residues. CDR1 SNHLY and CDR2 FYNNEI come from the germline V gene. The CDR3 sequence is CASQWMRQGYPEAFF. The CDR3 region has the DNA TGTGCCAGCCAGTGGATGAGACAGGGGTACCCTGAAGCTTTCTTT. The full variable domain, in which reference TRBV2 and TRBJ1-1 provide the parts outside the CDR3, is EPEVTQTPSHQVTQMGQEVILRCVPISNHLYFYWYRQILGQKVEFLVSFYNNEISEKSEIFDDQFSVERPDGSNFTLKIRSTKLEDSAMYFCASQWMRQGYPEAFFGQGTRLTVV.

The chain carries TRBV2 and TRBJ1-4; TRBD1 agrees at 7 bases. Germline V gene sequence: CDR1 SNHLY, CDR2 FYNNEI. Losses at the gene ends were 5 bases for V and 0 bases for J; bases not matched to a gene: 6. The CDR3 spans 16 residues. The DNA for the CDR3 is TGTGCCAGCAGTACGGGACAGACCACAACTAATGAAAAACTGTTTTTT. As protein: CASSTGQTTTNEKLFF.

The chain couples TRBV6-5 to TRBJ1-3; weak D call: TRBD1 (5 bases). CDR1 and CDR2 from the germline V gene are MNHEY and SVGAGI. The CDR3 has 16 residues. V gave up 3 bases and J gave up 8 bases, with 20 bases separating them. The CDR3: CASSYRKTGLEYTIYF. CDR3 coding DNA: TGTGCCAGCAGTTATCGAAAAACAGGCCTCGAGTACACCATATATTTT.

V gene TRBV7-3 combines with J gene TRBJ2-2, with 8 bases that match TRBD2. Germline CDR1 is SGHTA and CDR2 is FQGTGA. Germline trimming cut 4 bases from V and 4 bases from J; bases unmatched to any gene: 17. The CDR3 has 19 residues. CDR3 coding DNA: TGTGCCAGCAGCTACCTCCGTGGCGGGGGGCCCACCCCCACCGGGGAGCTGTTTTTT. Its translation: CASSYLRGGGPTPTGELFF.

This chain uses TRBV19 with TRBJ1-1; D is unresolved. Germline assignment: CDR1 LNHDA and CDR2 SQIVND (reference sequence). Deletions cut 4 bases from V and 3 bases from J, with 12 bases between. This CDR3 is built from 14 residues. The CDR3 sequence is CASSSIVVYTEAFF. CDR3 DNA: TGTGCCAGTAGTAGCATTGTAGTGTACACTGAAGCTTTCTTT.

V gene TRBV4-1 combines with J gene TRBJ1-1; the D gene is possibly TRBD1 (5 bases). Germline CDR1 MGHRA, CDR2 YSYEKL. The CDR3 has 14 amino acids. V gave up 5 bases and J gave up 7 bases, with 17 bases separating them. The CDR3 loop reads CASSSQTVRIEAFF. The CDR3 DNA is TGCGCCAGCAGCTCGCAGACAGTAAGAATTGAAGCTTTCTTT.